This TCR beta chain was profiled in a study of T cells after yellow fever vaccination. Trimming left V 7 bases short and J 2 bases short, with 24 bases between. The CDR3 is 16 residues long. Looked up from germline, CDR1 is SQVTM and CDR2 is ANQGSEA. MiXCR, applied by TCRdb to the 5' RACE reads, yields one record per CDR3 protein. The sample comprises hundreds of thousands of distinct CDR3 sequences, around 6.5% of which are singletons, and approximately 16% rests with the top ten. The sequence was obtained from a man aged 30 to 39 who received the YFV17D yellow fever vaccine. The sample was PBMCs, taken 5 days after the yellow fever booster vaccination. This chain uses TRBV29-1 with TRBJ2-7; possibly TRBD1 or TRBD2 for D (6 bases each). The CDR3 sequence: CSAIRQVQGRPYEQYF. In DNA form, the CDR3 reads TGCAGCGCCATCAGGCAGGTGCAGGGGAGGCCCTACGAGCAGTACTTC.